Below are 31 T cell receptor beta chains sequenced from a single sample in a study of regulatory T cells in long-lasting Graves disease. Described time point: persistent/refractory GD, antithyroid drugs over 5 years with positive TRAb. RNA from PBMCs was the source of the TCR library. For TCR beta, libraries came from iRepertoire HTBI primers and Arm-PCR of CDR3 regions. TCRdb re-derived calls from the multiplex PCR reads in MiXCR, one entry per CDR3 protein. The sample gives a few hundred thousand distinct CDR3 sequences, less than 30% of which show up once; around 30% is in the top ten. The sequencing used peripheral blood mononuclear cells (PBMCs), collected when the disease was refractory, from a patient treated with antithyroid drugs. These receptors came from a woman aged 40 to 50 with Graves disease.

The chain is built from TRBV19 and TRBJ1-5; D not certain. The CDR3 is made up of 15 amino acids. Between the trimmed V and J ends, which lost 2 bases and 3 bases, there was a span of 11 bases. The germline gives CDR1 LNHDA, CDR2 SQIVND (reference sequence). CDR3 protein: CASSISGYLNQPQHF. As DNA, the CDR3 is TGTGCCAGTAGTATATCGGGGTACCTCAATCAGCCCCAGCATTTT.

This clonotype was counted at least ten times. The rearrangement uses TRBV28 and TRBJ1-1, with D possibly TRBD1 on 5 matching bases. The CDR3 length is 12 residues. The V end lost 11 bases, the J end lost 3 bases, and 13 bases lay between the germline ends. Per germline, CDR1 MDHEN and CDR2 SYDVKM. The CDR3 protein is CAAQEADTEAFF. CDR3 coding DNA: TGTGCCGCACAGGAAGCGGACACTGAAGCTTTCTTT.

The chain carries TRBV11-2 and TRBJ2-1; the D gene is possibly TRBD1 (6 bases). The germline gives CDR1 SGHAT, CDR2 FQNNGV. Trimming removed 4 bases at V and 4 bases at J, with 17 bases between. The CDR3 contains 16 residues. CDR3 amino acids: CASSSQGRGPYNEQFF. For the CDR3, the DNA is TGTGCCAGCAGCTCCCAGGGCAGGGGCCCATACAATGAGCAGTTCTTC.

The chain links TRBV6-2 or TRBV6-3 to TRBJ1-1, with D unclear. The V end lost 5 bases, the J end lost 4 bases, and 8 bases lay between the germline ends. Germline V CDR1 and CDR2: MNHEY, SVGEGT. This CDR3 has 12 residues. CDR3: CASSRPGTEAFF. The CDR3 nucleotides are TGTGCCAGCAGTCGCCCAGGCACTGAAGCTTTCTTT.

V is TRBV10-3 and J is TRBJ2-7, with 8 nucleotides matching TRBD1. The CDR3 loop spans 15 amino acids. J gave up 6 bases and V 0 bases, and 7 bases lay outside the gene matches. In germline, CDR1 is ENHRY, CDR2 SYGVKD. The CDR3 reads CAISESKGQGSEQYF. CDR3 DNA: TGTGCCATCAGTGAGTCGAAAGGACAGGGATCCGAGCAGTACTTC.

Points on this clonotype: A much larger clonotype is one base distant, so this may be a read error. V is TRBV28 and J is TRBJ1-6; D ambiguous. The CDR3 sequence is 15 residues long. V lost 6 bases to trimming and J lost 7 bases, with 16 bases between them. Germline CDR1 reads MDHEN; CDR2 reads SYDVKM. CDR3 amino acids: CASRGPGIVNSPLHF. In DNA form, the CDR3 reads TGTGCCAGCAGAGGCCCGGGGATCGTAAATTCACCCCTCCACTTT.

CDR3 amino acids: CASSPAAGQGMWEQYF. The CDR3 DNA sequence: TGTGCCAGCAGCCCAGCCGCGGGACAGGGGATGTGGGAGCAGTACTTC. The chain is built from TRBV27 and TRBJ2-7, with 10 bases lining up with TRBD1. This CDR3 is built from 16 residues. Germline assignment: CDR1 MNHEY and CDR2 SMNVEV (reference sequence). The ends lost 6 bases at V and 7 bases at J; junction bases unmatched: 15.

This chain joins TRBV5-1 and TRBJ2-5; unclear D gene. This CDR3 region has 13 residues. CDR1 and CDR2 from the germline V gene are SGHRS and YFSETQ. Trimming stripped 4 bases from V and 3 bases from J, with 10 bases between. The CDR3 coding sequence is TGCGCCAGCAGCGGGCGACCCAAAGAGACCCAGTACTTC. Translating it yields CASSGRPKETQYF.

There are many counts of this clonotype. The rearrangement joins TRBV20-1 to TRBJ2-7; no reliable D call. Germline V lookup: CDR1 DFQATT, CDR2 SNEGSKA (reference sequence). V was clipped by 2 bases and J by 2 bases, with 10 bases between them. CDR3 length equals 13 residues. The CDR3 here is CSARIREPYEQYF. In DNA form, the CDR3 reads TGCAGTGCTAGAATAAGGGAACCCTACGAGCAGTACTTC.

This clonotype has more than one count but fewer than ten. The gene calls are TRBV20-1 and TRBJ2-7; D remains ambiguous. The V end was cut by 3 bases, the J end by 4 bases, with 22 bases between. The CDR3 is made up of 16 amino acids. CDR1 and CDR2 from the germline V gene are DFQATT and SNEGSKA (reference sequence). The CDR3 reads CSASLSYGRARYEQYF. In DNA, the CDR3 is TGCAGTGCTAGTTTGAGTTATGGACGGGCGAGATACGAGCAGTACTTC.

This clonotype showed up many times. The chain employs TRBV12-3 or TRBV12-4 and TRBJ1-2; TRBD1 matches at 10 bases. The CDR3 runs to 16 residues. The V segment lost 3 bases and the J segment 8 bases; nucleotides outside the gene matches: 12. The CDR3 reads CASSLDWDRGRRGYTF. The CDR3 DNA reads as TGTGCCAGCAGTTTGGATTGGGACAGGGGACGTCGGGGCTACACCTTC.

In this sample, this clonotype turned up many times. The gene calls are TRBV6-1 and TRBJ1-4; 9 bases fit TRBD1. V trimming: 6 bases; J trimming: 8 bases; junction bases outside the gene matches: 13. The CDR3 covers 16 residues. Germline loops: CDR1 MNHNS, CDR2 SASEGT. This chain's CDR3 is CASREDRGRSREKLFF. The CDR3 coding sequence is TGTGCCAGCAGGGAGGACAGGGGAAGATCTAGGGAAAAACTGTTTTTT.

The chain is built from TRBV7-9 and TRBJ2-7; 8 bases map to TRBD1. Germline loops: CDR1 SEHNR, CDR2 FQNEAQ (reference sequence). V was clipped by 2 bases and J by 5 bases; unmatched bases: 2. This CDR3 has 13 amino acids. This chain's CDR3 is CASSLQGAHEQYF. In nucleotides, the CDR3 is TGTGCCAGCAGCTTACAGGGGGCCCACGAGCAGTACTTC. The variable domain in full, with the rest retrieved from reference TRBV7-9 and TRBJ2-7, is DTGVSQNPRHKITKRGQNVTFRCDPISEHNRLYWYRQTLGQGPEFLTYFQNEAQLEKSRLLSDRFSAERPKGSFSTLEIQRTEQGDSAMYLCASSLQGAHEQYFGPGTRLTVT.

This rearrangement joins TRBV7-2 to TRBJ2-1, with 8 bases that match TRBD2. This CDR3 contains 16 residues. CDR1 and CDR2 from the germline V gene are SGHTA and FQGNSA. The J segment lost 0 bases and the V segment lost 3 bases, leaving 4 bases of the junction unmatched. CDR3 protein: CASSFYLAGSYNEQFF. As DNA, the CDR3 is TGTGCCAGCAGCTTTTATCTAGCGGGCTCCTACAATGAGCAGTTCTTC.

This clonotype was recorded at least ten times. The chain employs TRBV28 and TRBJ1-6, with TRBD1 as a possible D gene (5 bases). V lost 3 bases and J 7 bases, leaving 10 bases between the germline ends. This CDR3 comprises 14 residues. Germline CDR1 and CDR2: MDHEN and SYDVKM. CDR3 coding DNA: TGTGCCAGCAGTTTTGTGACAGAAAATTCACCCCTCCACTTT. Translating gives CASSFVTENSPLHF.

This clonotype has at least ten counts. The rearrangement links TRBV9 to TRBJ2-7, with D possibly matching TRBD2 (6 bases). From germline, CDR1 is SGDLS and CDR2 YYNGEE. The CDR3 sequence is 14 residues long. Trimming took 3 bases from V and 3 from J, leaving 13 bases between them. In DNA form, the CDR3 reads TGTGCCAGCAGCGCGGAGGTCGGGAGCTACGAGCAGTACTTC. Translation: CASSAEVGSYEQYF.

In its sample, this clonotype was seen many times. The chain is built from TRBV12-3 or TRBV12-4 and TRBJ2-7; 12 positions match TRBD2. Trimming cost V 3 bases and J 4 bases; bases outside gene matches: 1. This CDR3 is 14 amino acids long. CDR3 sequence reads: CASSFTSGRYEQYF. The DNA for the CDR3 is TGTGCCAGCAGTTTTACTAGCGGGAGGTACGAGCAGTACTTC.

This clonotype was picked up many times. The gene calls are TRBV2 and TRBJ1-1; D gene uncertain. CDR3 size: 14 residues. The germline gives CDR1 SNHLY, CDR2 FYNNEI. The V and J ends lost 1 base and 6 bases respectively, with 12 bases between them. The CDR3, as DNA: TGTGCCAGCAGTGAAGACATTCGGGGTTCTGAAGCTTTCTTT. Its protein product is CASSEDIRGSEAFF.

This clonotype was detected a few times. The chain combines TRBV6-2 or TRBV6-3 with TRBJ1-6; 10 nucleotides agree with TRBD1. CDR3 length: 18 residues. V was clipped by 6 bases and J by 3 bases; unmatched bases: 11. From germline, CDR1 is MNHEY and CDR2 SVGEGT. The CDR3 loop reads CASSTSDRGFIYNSPLHF. DNA of the CDR3: TGTGCCAGCAGCACCTCGGACAGGGGGTTTATCTATAATTCACCCCTCCACTTT.

V usage is TRBV2 and J usage is TRBJ2-2; TRBD1 matches 9 bases. Trimming removed 5 bases from V and 0 bases from J; junction bases left unmatched: 4. The V gene's germline CDR1 is SNHLY and CDR2 FYNNEI. The CDR3 is 16 residues long. In DNA, the CDR3 is TGTGCCAGCAGTTTTACAGGGGGCACGAACACCGGGGAGCTGTTTTTT. This translates into CASSFTGGTNTGELFF.

The gene calls are TRBV28 and TRBJ2-7; 7 bases align to TRBD1. Per germline, CDR1 MDHEN and CDR2 SYDVKM. V shed 4 bases and J 6 bases; nucleotides not matched to a gene: 12. The length of the CDR3 is 15 residues. CDR3 loop: CASSWPPGQLSEQYF. The CDR3, as DNA: TGTGCCAGCAGTTGGCCTCCGGGACAGCTCTCCGAGCAGTACTTC. The complete variable domain, with remaining parts taken from reference TRBV28 and TRBJ2-7, reads DVKVTQSSRYLVKRTGEKVFLECVQDMDHENMFWYRQDPGLGLRLIYFSYDVKMKEKGDIPEGYSVSREKKERFSLILESASTNQTSMYLCASSWPPGQLSEQYFGPGTRLTVT.

The genes are TRBV3-1 and TRBJ2-6, with D maybe TRBD2 (5 bases). The germline CDR1 and CDR2 sequences are LGHDT and YNNKEL (reference sequence). The V end lost 3 bases, the J end lost 0 bases, and 12 bases lay between the germline ends. There are 17 residues in the CDR3. CDR3 sequence: CASSQRLAGSGANVLTF. For the CDR3, the DNA is TGTGCCAGCAGCCAGAGGCTAGCAGGCTCTGGGGCCAACGTCCTGACTTTC. The variable domain in full, with the rest retrieved from reference TRBV3-1 and TRBJ2-6, is DTAVSQTPKYLVTQMGNDKSIKCEQNLGHDTMYWYKQDSKKFLKIMFSYNNKELIINETVPNRFSPKSPDKAHLNLHINSLELGDSAVYFCASSQRLAGSGANVLTFGAGSRLTVL.

In this sample, this clonotype turned up a few times. V and J are TRBV29-1 and TRBJ2-6; TRBD2 is a possible D gene (6 bases). The germline V gene encodes CDR1 SQVTM and CDR2 ANQGSEA. Trimming removed 7 bases from V and 2 bases from J, with 9 bases in between. CDR3 size: 13 residues. CDR3 DNA sequence: TGCAGCGCCCGGAGGGCTGGGGCCAACGTCCTGACTTTC. Translated: CSARRAGANVLTF.

The sample holds a few counts of this clonotype. The chain combines TRBV28 with TRBJ2-7; 8 bases map to TRBD1. This CDR3 is built from 15 residues. V gave up 6 bases and J gave up 6 bases; unmatched junction bases: 13. From germline, CDR1 is MDHEN and CDR2 SYDVKM. The CDR3 here is CASSRAGGATFEQYF. The CDR3 bases are TGTGCCAGCAGCCGAGCAGGGGGCGCGACTTTCGAGCAGTACTTC.

The chain carries TRBV19 and TRBJ1-1, with D perhaps matching TRBD1 (5 bases). Germline CDR1 reads LNHDA; CDR2 reads SQIVND (reference sequence). The V end lost 3 bases, the J end lost 0 bases, and 11 bases lay between the germline ends. The CDR3 loop spans 15 amino acids. The CDR3 DNA reads TGTGCCAGTAGTATGGGACGTAACATGAACACTGAAGCTTTCTTT. This sequence encodes CASSMGRNMNTEAFF.

This clonotype was recorded at least ten times. The chain joins TRBV20-1 to TRBJ1-5, with 7 bases aligning to TRBD1. This CDR3 is built from 14 residues. CDR1 and CDR2 (germline): DFQATT, SNEGSKA (reference sequence). The V and J ends lost 7 bases and 1 base, in that order; junction bases with no gene match: 7. In nucleotides, the CDR3 is TGCAGTGGCTCGATGGGACAGAGCAATCAGCCCCAGCATTTT. It yields the protein CSGSMGQSNQPQHF.

This clonotype was observed a few times. The chain carries TRBV14 and TRBJ2-2, with a weak D call TRBD1 (6 bases). Germline CDR1 is SGHDN and CDR2 is FVKESK. This CDR3 spans 16 amino acids. V lost 2 bases to trimming and J lost 0 bases, with 10 bases between them. The CDR3 sequence: CASSQKSGANTGELFF. CDR3 DNA: TGTGCCAGCAGCCAAAAGTCAGGGGCGAACACCGGGGAGCTGTTTTTT.

V gene TRBV29-1 combines with J gene TRBJ2-5, with D uncertain. The better agreement between TRBJ2-1 and the DNA end casts doubt on the J call. This CDR3 is built from 14 residues. CDR1 and CDR2 (germline): SQVTM, ANQGSEA. CDR3: CSVETVYKYNEQFF. The CDR3 DNA reads as TGCAGCGTTGAAACGGTTTATAAGTACAATGAGCAGTTCTTC.

This clonotype was picked up a small number of times. The J gene is TRBJ2-1, the V gene TRBV2, with a tentative D call TRBD1 (6 bases). Germline loops: CDR1 SNHLY, CDR2 FYNNEI. The V end was cut by 7 bases, the J end by 4 bases, with 8 bases between. The CDR3 is 12 residues long. CDR3 region: CASMTGYNEQFF. The CDR3 coding sequence is TGTGCCAGCATGACAGGTTACAATGAGCAGTTCTTC.

This clonotype was picked up a small number of times. The J gene is TRBJ2-5, the V gene TRBV5-1; 9 positions agree with TRBD2. There are 16 residues in the CDR3. J was trimmed by 5 bases and V by 4 bases; bases with no gene match: 12. Looked up from germline, CDR1 is SGHRS and CDR2 is YFSETQ. CDR3 residues: CASSVLTSGPAETQYF. The CDR3 nucleotides read TGCGCCAGCAGCGTCCTGACTAGCGGACCGGCCGAGACCCAGTACTTC.

This clonotype was detected a few times. The chain employs TRBV12-3 or TRBV12-4 and TRBJ2-1; 14 nucleotides match TRBD2. V gave up 2 bases and J gave up 6 bases; unmatched junction bases: 3. The CDR3 covers 16 residues. For the CDR3, the DNA is TGTGCCAGCAGTTTAAGGGGACTAGCGGGAGTCAATGAGCAGTTCTTC. Translated, it gives CASSLRGLAGVNEQFF.